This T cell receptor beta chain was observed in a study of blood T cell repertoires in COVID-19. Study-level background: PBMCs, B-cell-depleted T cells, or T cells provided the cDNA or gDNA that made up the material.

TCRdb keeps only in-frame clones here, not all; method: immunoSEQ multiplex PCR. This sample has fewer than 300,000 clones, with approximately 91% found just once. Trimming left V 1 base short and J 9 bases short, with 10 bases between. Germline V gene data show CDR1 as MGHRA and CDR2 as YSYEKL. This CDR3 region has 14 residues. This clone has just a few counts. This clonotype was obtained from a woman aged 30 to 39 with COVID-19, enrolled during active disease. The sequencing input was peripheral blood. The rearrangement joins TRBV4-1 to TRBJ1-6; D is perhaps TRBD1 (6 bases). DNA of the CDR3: TGCGCCAGCAGCCAAGGTTGGGGGCTTTCACCCCTCCACTTT. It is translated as CASSQGWGLSPLHF.